Listed below are T cell receptor beta chains from one sample, sequenced in a study of blood T cell repertoires in COVID-19. Using immunoSEQ multiplex PCR, the repertoire was profiled, and TCRdb retains in-frame clones only, with some absent. The data contain nearly 200,000 clones, around 85% of them singletons. Sequencing used peripheral blood. The source is a man aged 55 to 70 with COVID-19, enrolled during active disease. The CDR3 runs from the conserved cysteine through the conserved F or W. A D gene is named only where the DNA matches it firmly. Expanded clones get a size class; other rows say once, few or many, or leave the size out.

J gene | V gene | clone size | CDR3 length | D gene | CDR3 DNA | CDR3 protein
TRBJ1-1 | TRBV7-3 | - | 17 | - | TGTGCCAGCAGCTCCGTTGTGGGAGTTGGGCTGAACACTGAAGCTTTCTTT | CASSSVVGVGLNTEAFF
TRBJ2-2 | TRBV9 | - | 19 | TRBD2 | TGTGCCAGCAGCGCGCCGATCCTCGGACTAGCGTCGAACACCGGGGAGCTGTTTTTT | CASSAPILGLASNTGELFF
TRBJ1-4 | TRBV28 | - | 14 | - | TGTGCCAGCAGTCCCGGGGGGTCCAGGAGAAAACTGTTTTTT | CASSPGGSRRKLFF
TRBJ1-4 | TRBV5-6 | - | 14 | TRBD1 | TGTGCCAGCAGCCCACCAGGGGGCAGTGAAAAACTGTTTTTT | CASSPPGGSEKLFF
TRBJ1-1 | TRBV12-3/TRBV12-4 | - | 11 | - | TGTGCCAGCAGCCGTACTCCGCAAGCTTTCTTT | CASSRTPQAFF
TRBJ1-3 | TRBV5-1 | once | 16 | - | TGCGCCAGCAGCTTGATGTGGCAGGCCTCTGGAAACACCATATATTTT | CASSLMWQASGNTIYF
TRBJ2-2 | TRBV28 | - | 16 | TRBD2 | TGTGCCAGCAGTTTCGGGACTAGCGGGAAAGCCGGGGAGCTGTTTTTT | CASSFGTSGKAGELFF
TRBJ2-1 | TRBV5-1 | - | 13 | - | TGCGCCAGCAGCCCCGTAGCCCCCAATGAGCAGTTCTTC | CASSPVAPNEQFF
TRBJ1-1 | TRBV21-1 | - | 15 | - | TGTGCCAGCCTTACCGCCTATTACAGGGGCACTGAAGCTTTCTTT | CASLTAYYRGTEAFF
TRBJ1-2 | TRBV5-4 | - | 14 | TRBD1 | TGTGCCAGCACCTTCGACAGGGGGCAACGTGGCTACACCTTC | CASTFDRGQRGYTF
TRBJ1-1 | TRBV6-5 | - | 14 | TRBD1 | TGTGCCAGCAATAAGGGACAGGTGAACACTGAAGCTTTCTTT | CASNKGQVNTEAFF
TRBJ2-5 | TRBV28 | - | 15 | TRBD2 | TGTGCCAGCAGTTCGTTACTAGCGGGACGTGAGACCCAGTACTTC | CASSSLLAGRETQYF
TRBJ2-7 | TRBV5-4 | - | 13 | - | TGTGCCAGCAGCTTGGTTGGCGGCTACGAGCAGTACTTC | CASSLVGGYEQYF
TRBJ2-6 | TRBV14 | - | 13 | TRBD1 | TGTGCGGCAGGGGGCGCCGGGGCCAACGTCCTGACTTTC | CAAGGAGANVLTF
TRBJ1-5 | TRBV12-3/TRBV12-4 | once | 13 | - | TGTGCCAGCAGTTTTTCGCGGGGTGAGCCCCAGCATTTT | CASSFSRGEPQHF
TRBJ1-6 | TRBV19 | - | 16 | - | TGTGCCAGTAAGGCACAGGCCAGCTCCTATAATTCACCCCTCCACTTT | CASKAQASSYNSPLHF
TRBJ1-2 | TRBV5-6 | - | 15 | TRBD1 | TGTGCCAGCAGCATGGATAATACAGGGGCACGGGGCTACACCTTC | CASSMDNTGARGYTF